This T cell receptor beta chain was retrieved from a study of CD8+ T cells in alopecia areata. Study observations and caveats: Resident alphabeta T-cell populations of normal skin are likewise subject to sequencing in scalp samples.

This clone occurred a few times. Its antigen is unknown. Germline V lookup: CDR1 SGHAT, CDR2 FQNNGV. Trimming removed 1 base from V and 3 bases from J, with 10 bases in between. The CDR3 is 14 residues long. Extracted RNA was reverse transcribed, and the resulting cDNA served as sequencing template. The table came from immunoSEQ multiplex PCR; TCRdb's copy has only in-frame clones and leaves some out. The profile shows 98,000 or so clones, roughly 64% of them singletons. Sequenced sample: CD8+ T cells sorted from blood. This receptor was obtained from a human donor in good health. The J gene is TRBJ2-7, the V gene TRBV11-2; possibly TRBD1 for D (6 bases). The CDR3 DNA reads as TGTGCCAGCAGCTTAGGCGTAGGGGGCTACGAGCAGTACTTC. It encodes CASSLGVGGYEQYF.